The present entry profiles one TCR beta chain with its context. Its antigen remains unidentified. The data stem from a study of molecular identifiers for immune sequencing clone quantification. General study points: The share of molecules held by clones above 20 RNA copies was over 99% in effector cells and under 1% in naive cells.

Via MiXCR, TCRdb re-called the PCR reads, giving one row per CDR3 protein. The sample shows 80,000 to 130,000 distinct CDR3 sequences, under 40% of them seen only once. Sequencing libraries of naive CD8 cells derived from roughly 18,000 to 920,000 sorted cells with 10%, 30% or 50% RNA. When naive CD8 T cells were sorted, they were gated as CD8+CD4-CCR7+CD45RA+. V was trimmed by 5 bases and J by 4 bases, leaving 15 bases between them. This CDR3 contains 15 residues. Germline CDR1 is SGHAT and CDR2 is FQNNGV. J is TRBJ2-1 and V is TRBV11-2, with D perhaps TRBD1 (5 bases). Sequenced sample: naive CD8+ T cells from blood, with Jurkat cell RNA spiked in. Subset noted: FACS-sorted CD8+CD4-CCR7+CD45RA+ naive T cells. The receptor was derived from a human donor in good health. Some libraries in this study had Jurkat cell RNA spiked in. Here the CDR3 DNA reads TGTGCCAGCAGCCTCTCGTTGGGGCGGTACAATGAGCAGTTCTTC. It yields the protein CASSLSLGRYNEQFF. Full variable domain (remainder filled in from reference TRBV11-2 and TRBJ2-1): EAGVAQSPRYKIIEKRQSVAFWCNPISGHATLYWYQQILGQGPKLLIQFQNNGVVDDSQLPKDRFSAERLKGVDSTLKIQPAKLEDSAVYLCASSLSLGRYNEQFFGPGTRLTVL.